These 16 T cell receptor beta chains originate from one sample sequenced in a study of T-cell reconstitution after alpha-beta-depleted transplantation in children. A TCRbeta library incorporating unique molecular identifiers was prepared. TCRdb ran MiXCR on the PCR reads and lists one entry per CDR3 protein. The profile shows fewer than 550,000 distinct CDR3 sequences, about 11% of them singletons. This specimen consisted of PBMCs from the stem cell graft donor, obtained from the stem cell graft. These receptors were collected from a human donor who donated a stem cell graft to a child with acute myeloid leukemia.

The chain combines TRBV5-4 with TRBJ2-7, with D maybe TRBD2 (6 bases). CDR1 is SGHNT, CDR2 YYREEE, per germline (reference sequence). The CDR3 is made up of 18 amino acids. The V and J ends lost 4 bases and 0 bases respectively, with 23 bases between them. CDR3 in amino acids: CASSMGRFSDRGSYEQYF. The CDR3 DNA follows: TGTGCCAGCAGCATGGGGAGGTTTTCCGACCGTGGCTCCTACGAGCAGTACTTC. The whole variable domain, remainder taken from reference TRBV5-4 and TRBJ2-7, is ETGVTQSPTHLIKTRGQQVTLRCSSQSGHNTVSWYQQALGQGPQFIFQYYREEENGRGNFPPRFSGLQFPNYSSELNVNALELDDSALYLCASSMGRFSDRGSYEQYFGPGTRLTVT.

This clonotype was observed at least ten times. The chain recombines TRBV11-1 with TRBJ1-1; D perhaps matches TRBD1 (5 bases). V was cut by 5 bases and J by 4 bases, with 11 bases left in between. The CDR3 consists of 13 residues. Germline assignment: CDR1 SGHAT and CDR2 FQDESV (reference sequence). The CDR3 DNA reads as TGTGCCAGCAGCCCGAGGGACGCCACTGAAGCTTTCTTT. Protein: CASSPRDATEAFF.

This sequence joins TRBV12-2 and TRBJ2-1; the table's D gene call, TRBD2, was not cross checked with the DNA. TRBV12-2 is noted as a pseudogene. This CDR3 has 16 amino acids. The CDR3 coding sequence is TGTGCAAGTCGCTTTTTCGGCGGGAGCCGGGGCAATGAGCAGTTCTTC. Protein sequence: CASRFFGGSRGNEQFF.

This clonotype was observed a few times. The gene calls are TRBV29-1 and TRBJ2-1, with 14 bases identical to TRBD2. CDR1 and CDR2 from the germline V gene are SQVTM and ANQGSEA. With 4 bases clipped from V and 8 bases from J, the junction kept 4 bases outside the gene matches. CDR3 length: 14 amino acids. CDR3 region: CSVAGTSGRYEQFF. CDR3 sequence (DNA): TGCAGCGTTGCCGGGACTAGCGGGAGATATGAGCAGTTCTTC.

The chain combines TRBV7-9 with TRBJ1-1; no definite D call. CDR1 is SEHNR and CDR2 is FQNEAQ in the germline V gene (reference sequence). With 4 bases removed from V and 0 bases from J, the gap between germline ends came to 9 bases. This CDR3 has 14 amino acids. DNA of the CDR3: TGTGCCAGCAGCTCGACATGGATGAACACTGAAGCTTTCTTT. Translating gives CASSSTWMNTEAFF.

V and J are TRBV5-1 and TRBJ2-7; D not certain. V lost 4 bases and J 2 bases, leaving 10 bases between the germline ends. Germline assignment: CDR1 SGHRS and CDR2 YFSETQ. The CDR3 totals 13 residues. The CDR3 DNA reads TGCGCCAGCAGCCCTGCAGCCCCCTACGAGCAGTACTTC. Protein product: CASSPAAPYEQYF.

The V gene is TRBV6-5, the J gene TRBJ1-2; no firm D call. The V gene lost 2 bases and the J gene lost 7 bases, with 20 bases spanning the gap. CDR3 length: 16 amino acids. Germline V lookup: CDR1 MNHEY, CDR2 SVGAGI. The CDR3 spells CASSYLGGVSWSGYTF. Here the CDR3 DNA reads TGTGCCAGCAGTTACCTTGGTGGGGTATCCTGGAGTGGCTACACCTTC.

This clonotype was found many times. V gene TRBV4-2 combines with J gene TRBJ2-5, with D maybe TRBD2 (6 bases). This CDR3 is 15 amino acids long. Per germline, CDR1 LGHNA and CDR2 YNFKEQ. Trimming removed 0 bases from V and 3 bases from J, with 11 bases in between. The CDR3 loop reads CASSQDRGGEETQYF. As DNA, the CDR3 is TGTGCCAGCAGCCAAGATCGGGGCGGGGAAGAGACCCAGTACTTC.

At least ten counts were recorded for this clonotype. The rearrangement links TRBV29-1 to TRBJ1-2, with TRBD1 as a possible D gene (5 bases). Germline V gene data show CDR1 as SQVTM and CDR2 as ANQGSEA. The CDR3 loop spans 13 amino acids. The V end was cut by 7 bases, the J end by 3 bases, with 15 bases between. The CDR3 here is CSGSQGVDYGYTF. CDR3 nucleotide sequence: TGCAGCGGGTCCCAGGGCGTGGACTATGGCTACACCTTC.

Many counts were recorded for this clonotype. The chain has TRBV20-1 and TRBJ1-5, with 8 bases matching TRBD1. Trimming took 5 bases from V and 2 from J; bases not matched to a gene: 5. This CDR3 region has 14 residues. CDR1 is DFQATT, CDR2 SNEGSKA, per germline (reference sequence). The CDR3 here is CSASLGQGNQPQHF. The CDR3 nucleotides are TGCAGTGCTTCTCTGGGACAGGGCAATCAGCCCCAGCATTTT.

The chain combines TRBV14 with TRBJ2-5; D call uncertain. V shed 4 bases and J shed 3 bases, with 18 bases lying between them. The germline V gene has CDR1 SGHDN and CDR2 FVKESK. This CDR3 comprises 16 residues. The CDR3 sequence is CASSPPRTGLEETQYF. The CDR3 bases are TGTGCCAGCAGCCCCCCCCGGACCGGATTGGAAGAGACCCAGTACTTC.

V usage is TRBV7-9 and J usage is TRBJ2-1, with no clear D. Between the trimmed V and J ends, which lost 1 base and 0 bases, there was a span of 10 bases. The CDR3 extends over 16 amino acids. Germline V CDR1 and CDR2: SEHNR, FQNEAQ (reference sequence). CDR3 in DNA: TGTGCCAGCAGCTTAGACCGTAAAAGCTCCTACAATGAGCAGTTCTTC. Translated: CASSLDRKSSYNEQFF. The whole variable domain, remainder taken from reference TRBV7-9 and TRBJ2-1, is DTGVSQNPRHKITKRGQNVTFRCDPISEHNRLYWYRQTLGQGPEFLTYFQNEAQLEKSRLLSDRFSAERPKGSFSTLEIQRTEQGDSAMYLCASSLDRKSSYNEQFFGPGTRLTVL.

The CDR3 sequence: CAWGTMNTEAFF. The CDR3 DNA sequence: TGTGCCTGGGGGACAATGAACACTGAAGCTTTCTTT. The chain carries TRBV30 and TRBJ1-1, with D possibly matching TRBD1 (6 bases). The CDR3 sequence is 12 residues long. Per the germline V gene, CDR1 is GTSNPN and CDR2 is SVGIG (reference sequence). With 5 bases removed from V and 0 bases from J, the gap between germline ends came to 7 bases. Full variable domain (rest looked up from reference TRBV30 and TRBJ1-1): SQTIHQWPATLVQPVGSPLSLECTVEGTSNPNLYWYRQAAGRGLQLLFYSVGIGQISSEVPQNLSASRPQDRQFILSSKKLLLSDSGFYLCAWGTMNTEAFFGQGTRLTVV.

This clonotype was picked up many times. The chain links TRBV12-3 or TRBV12-4 to TRBJ2-3; D is undetermined. This CDR3 region has 13 residues. Trimming pared 7 bases from V and 4 bases from J, leaving 12 bases between. The CDR3 DNA is TGTGCCAGCAACCTAGTCGGCGCAGATACGCAGTATTTT. Its protein product is CASNLVGADTQYF.

The CDR3 nucleotides are TGCAGTGCTAGGAATAACCCGGGACAGGGCGACACTGAAGCTTTCTTT. It translates to CSARNNPGQGDTEAFF. This chain connects TRBV20-1 to TRBJ1-1, with TRBD1 identical over 9 bases. The germline V gene has CDR1 DFQATT and CDR2 SNEGSKA (reference sequence). This CDR3 is 16 amino acids long. Trimming removed 3 bases from V and 3 bases from J; junction bases left unmatched: 11.

In this sample, this clonotype turned up a few times. The chain recombines TRBV7-3 with TRBJ2-6, with D perhaps TRBD1 (5 bases). Germline V gene data show CDR1 as SGHTA and CDR2 as FQGTGA. The CDR3 spans 13 residues. V was cut by 5 bases and J by 6 bases, with 8 bases left in between. The CDR3 nucleotides are TGTGCCAGCAGCAGTGGGGCGGCCAACGTCCTGACTTTC. Its protein product is CASSSGAANVLTF.